One sample yielded the 32 T cell receptor beta chains listed below, sequenced in a study of T cell responses to AZD1222 COVID-19 vaccine. Generated by immunoSEQ multiplex PCR, the TCRdb table keeps only in-frame clones and is missing some. Among roughly 80,000 clones listed, 80% to 95% were seen once. The starting material was peripheral blood, obtained on day 0 of MenACWY control vaccination. The receptors here all came from an adult in good health.

The CDR3 sequence: CASSSGETQYF. CDR3 sequence (DNA): TGTGCCAGCAGTTCGGGAGAGACCCAGTACTTC. V usage is TRBV12-3 or TRBV12-4 and J usage is TRBJ2-5; D is ambiguous. The CDR3 covers 11 residues. The germline V and J ends were trimmed by 4 bases and 4 bases, with 4 bases remaining between them.

The V and J genes are TRBV5-5 and TRBJ2-3, with D perhaps being TRBD1 or TRBD2 (6 bases each). V was pared by 7 bases and J by 3 bases, with 18 bases between. Germline V gives CDR1 SGHKS, CDR2 YYEKEE (reference sequence). The CDR3 is 15 residues long. The CDR3 reads CASPGGSSVTDTQYF. The CDR3 nucleotides are TGTGCCAGCCCCGGGGGCAGTTCAGTAACAGATACGCAGTATTTT.

V usage is TRBV9 and J usage is TRBJ1-5; tentatively, D is TRBD1 (5 bases). CDR3 length equals 15 residues. Germline V gives CDR1 SGDLS, CDR2 YYNGEE. Trimming removed 4 bases from V and 7 bases from J, with 18 bases in between. The CDR3 reads CASSLGPWTGQPQHF. The CDR3 DNA is TGTGCCAGCAGCTTGGGACCGTGGACGGGCCAGCCCCAGCATTTT.

This clone occurred once. The chain has TRBV12-3 or TRBV12-4 and TRBJ1-6; D unresolved. There are 13 residues in the CDR3. Trimming removed 7 bases from V and 6 bases from J, with 10 bases in between. The CDR3 protein is CASMRTFNSPLHF. In nucleotides, the CDR3 is TGTGCCAGCATGAGGACCTTTAATTCACCCCTCCACTTT.

This chain links TRBV6-6 with TRBJ2-7; TRBD2 matches 7 bases. There are 14 residues in the CDR3. Germline trimming cut 5 bases from V and 5 bases from J; bases unmatched to any gene: 9. Germline loops: CDR1 MNHNY, CDR2 SVGAGI (reference sequence). The CDR3 reads CASSPREGPHEQYF. The DNA of the CDR3 is TGTGCCAGCAGTCCGAGGGAGGGGCCCCACGAGCAGTACTTC.

The chain recombines TRBV4-1 with TRBJ2-3; 7 bases are a match to TRBD2. Germline assignment: CDR1 MGHRA and CDR2 YSYEKL. The CDR3 consists of 15 residues. Trimming removed 4 bases from V and 2 bases from J; junction bases left unmatched: 6. The CDR3 bases are TGCGCCAGCAGCCTCTCGGGAGGTACCACAGATACGCAGTATTTT. It encodes CASSLSGGTTDTQYF.

The rearrangement links TRBV30 to TRBJ1-5, with D unclear. CDR3 length: 13 amino acids. Germline V lookup: CDR1 GTSNPN, CDR2 SVGIG (reference sequence). Between the trimmed V and J ends, which lost 0 bases and 7 bases, there was a span of 10 bases. The CDR3 is CAWSVNEGQPQHF. As DNA, the CDR3 is TGTGCCTGGAGTGTAAATGAGGGACAGCCCCAGCATTTT. The full variable domain, in which reference TRBV30 and TRBJ1-5 provide the parts outside the CDR3, is SQTIHQWPATLVQPVGSPLSLECTVEGTSNPNLYWYRQAAGRGLQLLFYSVGIGQISSEVPQNLSASRPQDRQFILSSKKLLLSDSGFYLCAWSVNEGQPQHFGDGTRLSIL.

This clone appeared a single time. The chain joins TRBV6-5 to TRBJ2-2, with D perhaps matching TRBD1 (5 bases). Per germline, CDR1 MNHEY and CDR2 SVGAGI. Between the trimmed V and J ends, which lost 6 bases and 1 base, there was a span of 12 bases. The CDR3 is 15 amino acids. In DNA form, the CDR3 reads TGTGCCAGCAGAACCATACAGGTGAACACCGGGGAGCTGTTTTTT. Translation: CASRTIQVNTGELFF.

The CDR3 spells CAIGASGSNTETQYF. In DNA form, the CDR3 reads TGTGCCATTGGAGCCAGCGGGAGTAACACAGAGACCCAGTACTTC. The chain couples TRBV19 to TRBJ2-5; 8 bases align to TRBD2. There are 15 residues in the CDR3. Germline V gives CDR1 LNHDA, CDR2 SQIVND (reference sequence). The trim removed 10 bases at V and 4 bases at J, leaving 14 bases unmatched.

In this sample, this clone turned up once. The V call is TRBV5-5, the J call TRBJ1-5; D is possibly TRBD1 (6 bases). The CDR3 totals 14 residues. V dropped 4 bases and J dropped 5 bases, with 13 bases sitting between them. The germline CDR1 and CDR2 sequences are SGHKS and YYEKEE (reference sequence). The CDR3 region has the DNA TGTGCCAGCAGCGGTGGACAGACCTATCAGCCCCAGCATTTT. Translating gives CASSGGQTYQPQHF. The full variable domain, its missing parts supplied by reference TRBV5-5 and TRBJ1-5, is DAGVTQSPTHLIKTRGQQVTLRCSPISGHKSVSWYQQVLGQGPQFIFQYYEKEERGRGNFPDRFSARQFPNYSSELNVNALLLGDSALYLCASSGGQTYQPQHFGDGTRLSIL.

This clone has more than one count but fewer than ten. The rearrangement joins TRBV3-1 (or the pseudogene TRBV3-2) to TRBJ1-2; no clear D gene. Between the trimmed V and J ends, which lost 1 base and 4 bases, there was a span of 13 bases. Germline CDR1 LGHDT, CDR2 YNNKEL (reference sequence). This CDR3 is 15 amino acids long. In DNA form, the CDR3 reads TGTGCCAGCAGCCAAGGTTGGGATGGCTCCTATGGCTACACCTTC. It translates to CASSQGWDGSYGYTF.

The V and J genes are TRBV4-1 and TRBJ2-1; 11 positions match TRBD2. The length of the CDR3 is 14 residues. The trim removed 4 bases at V and 4 bases at J, leaving 0 bases unmatched. Per the germline V gene, CDR1 is MGHRA and CDR2 is YSYEKL. CDR3: CASSLAGGYNEQFF. The CDR3 DNA is TGCGCCAGCAGCCTAGCGGGAGGGTACAATGAGCAGTTCTTC.

V gene TRBV5-1 combines with J gene TRBJ2-2, with 7 positions matching TRBD1. CDR1 is SGHRS, CDR2 YFSETQ, per germline. The CDR3 loop spans 15 amino acids. Unmatched junction bases numbered 12, after V lost 7 bases and J lost 6 bases. This CDR3 is CASRWDSVGAGELFF. The CDR3 nucleotides are TGCGCCAGCCGCTGGGACAGCGTCGGCGCCGGGGAGCTGTTTTTT.

The chain joins TRBV9 to TRBJ1-3; D is unclear. CDR1 SGDLS and CDR2 YYNGEE come from the germline V gene. The CDR3 runs 13 residues. Trimming took off 0 bases at V and 0 bases at J, with 1 base between the two ends. CDR3 sequence reads: CASSVDSGNTIYF. The CDR3 region has the DNA TGTGCCAGCAGCGTAGACTCTGGAAACACCATATATTTT. The full variable domain, completed using reference TRBV9 and TRBJ1-3, is DSGVTQTPKHLITATGQRVTLRCSPRSGDLSVYWYQQSLDQGLQFLIQYYNGEERAKGNILERFSAQQFPDLHSELNLSSLELGDSALYFCASSVDSGNTIYFGEGSWLTVV.

The rearrangement joins TRBV18 to TRBJ1-3; 8 nucleotides line up with TRBD1. The J segment lost 9 bases and the V segment lost 5 bases, leaving 9 bases of the junction unmatched. Per the germline V gene, CDR1 is KGHSH and CDR2 is LQKENI. The length of the CDR3 is 14 residues. The CDR3 region has the DNA TGTGCCAGCTCATCCCAGGACAGGGAGGGCACCATATATTTT. Protein: CASSSQDREGTIYF. The full variable domain, completed using reference TRBV18 and TRBJ1-3, is NAGVMQNPRHLVRRRGQEARLRCSPMKGHSHVYWYRQLPEEGLKFMVYLQKENIIDESGMPKERFSAEFPKEGPSILRIQQVVRGDSAAYFCASSSQDREGTIYFGEGSWLTVV.

This chain joins TRBV30 and TRBJ2-7, with D perhaps matching TRBD2 (6 bases). Trimming shortened V by 0 bases and J by 4 bases, and 13 bases separated the two germline ends. CDR1 and CDR2 (germline): GTSNPN, SVGIG (reference sequence). The length of the CDR3 is 14 residues. The CDR3 spells CAWSVSEGWYEQYF. DNA of the CDR3: TGTGCCTGGAGTGTATCGGAGGGATGGTACGAGCAGTACTTC.

CDR3 amino acids: CASRPGTGQNQPQHF. The CDR3 DNA follows: TGTGCCAGCAGACCCGGGACAGGTCAAAATCAGCCCCAGCATTTT. The chain carries TRBV28 and TRBJ1-5, with 8 bases lining up with TRBD1. Germline CDR1 and CDR2: MDHEN and SYDVKM. V lost 6 bases and J lost 4; bases outside the gene matches: 8. The CDR3 runs to 15 residues.

This clone occurred once. The chain combines TRBV9 with TRBJ2-6, with 7 bases lining up with TRBD2. Looked up from germline, CDR1 is SGDLS and CDR2 is YYNGEE. V lost 3 bases, J lost 1 base, and 13 bases stayed unmatched. The CDR3 extends over 19 amino acids. This CDR3 reads CASSARALRENSGANVLTF. The CDR3, as DNA: TGTGCCAGCAGCGCCCGGGCCTTGCGGGAGAATTCTGGGGCCAACGTCCTGACTTTC.

This clone was recorded once. The V and J genes are TRBV6-5 and TRBJ2-7; the match to TRBD1 covers 7 bases. The ends lost 8 bases at V and 0 bases at J; junction bases unmatched: 7. Germline values: CDR1 MNHEY, CDR2 SVGAGI. The CDR3 has 14 residues. This CDR3 is CASGRGQRSYEQYF. The CDR3 DNA reads as TGTGCCAGCGGAAGGGGACAGCGCTCCTACGAGCAGTACTTC.

The chain links TRBV6-1 to TRBJ1-5, with D possibly TRBD1 on 6 matching bases. CDR3 size: 14 residues. The germline gives CDR1 MNHNS, CDR2 SASEGT. Trimming cost V 3 bases and J 3 bases, with 9 bases left between them. In DNA, the CDR3 is TGTGCCAGCAGTGAGGGGGGGCTCAATCAGCCCCAGCATTTT. Amino acid sequence: CASSEGGLNQPQHF.

The rearrangement links TRBV27 to TRBJ2-5; possibly TRBD1 or TRBD2 for D (5 bases each). Germline V gene data show CDR1 as MNHEY and CDR2 as SMNVEV (reference sequence). CDR3 length: 14 residues. Trimming left V 6 bases short and J 5 bases short, with 16 bases between. The CDR3 nucleotides read TGTGCCAGCAGCCCTAGAGGGGCTCGGGAGACCCAGTACTTC. This sequence encodes CASSPRGARETQYF.

This clone is a singleton in its sample. The V call is TRBV7-9, the J call TRBJ1-6; maybe TRBD1 (6 bases). Germline loops: CDR1 SEHNR, CDR2 FQNEAQ (reference sequence). With 5 bases removed from V and 8 bases from J, the gap between germline ends came to 16 bases. The CDR3 contains 15 residues. CDR3: CASSPYTGRDSPLHF. CDR3 in DNA: TGTGCCAGCAGCCCCTACACAGGGAGGGATTCACCCCTCCACTTT.

This clone has only one observation. This rearrangement joins TRBV9 to TRBJ2-7, with no clear D. Per the germline V gene, CDR1 is SGDLS and CDR2 is YYNGEE. Between the trimmed V and J ends, which lost 0 bases and 7 bases, there was a span of 17 bases. CDR3 size: 15 residues. The CDR3: CASSVEVGWASEQYF. The CDR3 coding sequence is TGTGCCAGCAGCGTAGAGGTGGGTTGGGCGTCGGAGCAGTACTTC. The entire variable domain, with the rest obtained from reference TRBV9 and TRBJ2-7, is as follows: DSGVTQTPKHLITATGQRVTLRCSPRSGDLSVYWYQQSLDQGLQFLIQYYNGEERAKGNILERFSAQQFPDLHSELNLSSLELGDSALYFCASSVEVGWASEQYFGPGTRLTVT.

The rearrangement uses TRBV10-1 and TRBJ2-7; D not certain. The V gene's germline CDR1 is WNHNN and CDR2 SYGVQD (reference sequence). The CDR3 runs to 13 residues. Trimming cost V 9 bases and J 2 bases, with 14 bases left between them. CDR3 sequence reads: CARAWRCTYEQYF. CDR3 DNA sequence: TGCGCCAGGGCGTGGCGCTGCACCTACGAGCAGTACTTC.

The J gene is TRBJ1-3, the V gene TRBV5-5, with unresolved D. V was shortened by 3 bases and J by 3 bases, with 4 bases between the two germline ends. CDR1 is SGHKS, CDR2 YYEKEE, per germline (reference sequence). This CDR3 comprises 12 residues. The CDR3 loop is CASSSNGNTIYF. CDR3 nucleotide sequence: TGTGCCAGCAGCTCCAATGGAAACACCATATATTTT.

The V call is TRBV27, the J call TRBJ1-2, with D possibly being TRBD1 (6 bases). This CDR3 spans 17 amino acids. From germline, CDR1 is MNHEY and CDR2 SMNVEV (reference sequence). V was clipped by 0 bases and J by 0 bases, with 14 bases between them. The CDR3 DNA reads as TGTGCCAGCAGTTTATCCGGTGGGGGGCGTACTAACTATGGCTACACCTTC. Protein: CASSLSGGGRTNYGYTF.

This clone appeared a single time. The chain couples TRBV11-2 to TRBJ2-3; D remains ambiguous. This CDR3 is built from 13 residues. Trimming stripped 0 bases from V and 4 bases from J, with 5 bases between. Germline V lookup: CDR1 SGHAT, CDR2 FQNNGV. The CDR3 DNA reads as TGTGCCAGCAGCTTAGATGGCGCAGATACGCAGTATTTT. Translated: CASSLDGADTQYF. The complete variable domain, with remaining parts taken from reference TRBV11-2 and TRBJ2-3, reads EAGVAQSPRYKIIEKRQSVAFWCNPISGHATLYWYQQILGQGPKLLIQFQNNGVVDDSQLPKDRFSAERLKGVDSTLKIQPAKLEDSAVYLCASSLDGADTQYFGPGTRLTVL.

The gene calls are TRBV30 and TRBJ2-2; D may be TRBD1 or TRBD2 (5 bases each). Trimming pared 3 bases from V and 3 bases from J, leaving 8 bases between. The germline V gene has CDR1 GTSNPN and CDR2 SVGIG (reference sequence). The CDR3 has 13 residues. In DNA form, the CDR3 reads TGTGCCTGGAGGGTGGGGGACACCGGGGAGCTGTTTTTT. Its protein is CAWRVGDTGELFF.

V is TRBV10-2 and J is TRBJ1-1; D ambiguous. The CDR3 covers 12 residues. Germline loops: CDR1 WSHSY, CDR2 SAAADI. V shed 6 bases and J shed 0 bases, with 5 bases lying between them. DNA for the CDR3: TGCGCCAGCAGGATCCTGAACACTGAAGCTTTCTTT. Its protein product is CASRILNTEAFF.

The chain joins TRBV18 to TRBJ1-5; TRBD1 matches at 8 bases. This CDR3 spans 15 amino acids. Germline lookup yields CDR1 KGHSH and CDR2 LQKENI. J gave up 2 bases and V 1 base, and 1 base lay outside the gene matches. CDR3 residues: CASSPLQGGNQPQHF. CDR3 bases: TGTGCCAGCTCACCACTACAGGGGGGCAATCAGCCCCAGCATTTT.

The V gene is TRBV9, the J gene TRBJ1-2; no reliable D call. The CDR3 spans 13 residues. Trimming took 0 bases from V and 8 from J, leaving 11 bases between them. The germline V gene has CDR1 SGDLS and CDR2 YYNGEE. Here the CDR3 DNA reads TGTGCCAGCAGCGTAGAGGTCGACCGCGGCTACACCTTC. This encodes CASSVEVDRGYTF. The full variable domain, rest sourced from reference TRBV9 and TRBJ1-2, is DSGVTQTPKHLITATGQRVTLRCSPRSGDLSVYWYQQSLDQGLQFLIQYYNGEERAKGNILERFSAQQFPDLHSELNLSSLELGDSALYFCASSVEVDRGYTFGSGTRLTVV.

J is TRBJ1-4 and V is TRBV3-1 (or the pseudogene TRBV3-2); TRBD1 might be the D (5 bases). The ends were cut back, 10 bases at V and 8 bases at J, with 20 bases in the middle. The CDR3 has 14 residues. CDR1 and CDR2 from the germline V gene are LGHDT and YNNKEL (reference sequence). The CDR3 loop reads CANDPGTGKEKLFF. The CDR3 DNA reads TGTGCCAACGACCCCGGGACCGGCAAAGAAAAACTGTTTTTT.